This T cell receptor beta chain originates from a study of response to subunit inactivated influenza vaccine. MiXCR, run by TCRdb on the RT-PCR reads, gives a single entry per CDR3 protein. The repertoire includes about 700,000 distinct CDR3 sequences, approximately 13% of them detected once, and around 7.3% sits in the top ten. V was clipped by 5 bases and J by 2 bases; unmatched bases: 9. CDR1 and CDR2 (germline): SEHNR, FQNEAQ (reference sequence). The CDR3 is made up of 16 amino acids. The source is a man aged 45-65 years who received an inactivated influenza vaccine. This chain links TRBV7-9 with TRBJ2-1; TRBD2 agrees at 7 bases. The specimen comprised PBMCs from blood, sampled approximately 15 days before vaccination. CDR3 sequence reads: CASSTPPGGTYNEQFF. The CDR3 bases are TGTGCCAGCAGCACCCCCCCCGGGGGGACCTACAATGAGCAGTTCTTC.